The clone carrying this T cell receptor beta chain showed up just a few times. Its specificity is not known. The entry originates in a study of OX40 agonist ivuxolimab in advanced cancers. Regarding the study as a whole: Both CD4+ and CD8+ T cell populations in blood had undergone clonal expansion by week 6 at 0.1 to 3.0 mg/kg.

Trimming took off 5 bases at V and 4 bases at J, with 6 bases between the two ends. The CDR3 runs 11 residues. Germline V gene lookup returns CDR1 LNHDA and CDR2 SQIVND (reference sequence). Repertoires were generated with immunoSEQ multiplex PCR, while TCRdb's copy carries only in-frame clones and drops some. The sample yields 50,000 or so clones, around 93% seen once. The rearrangement links TRBV19 to TRBJ2-7; no definite D call. This specimen was CD4+ or CD8+ T cells sorted from blood, taken in a trial of the OX40 agonist ivuxolimab. This receptor was identified in an adult with an advanced solid tumor such as melanoma, head and neck, liver or kidney cancer. CDR3 nucleotide sequence: TGTGCCAGTAGTGGGCTTTACGAGCAGTACTTC. This encodes CASSGLYEQYF. Supplemented by reference TRBV19 and TRBJ2-7, the full variable domain reads DGGITQSPKYLFRKEGQNVTLSCEQNLNHDAMYWYRQDPGQGLRLIYYSQIVNDFQKGDIAEGYSVSREKKESFPLTVTSAQKNPTAFYLCASSGLYEQYFGPGTRLTVT.